A selection of T cell receptor beta chains follows, all from one sample in a study of cytomegalovirus exposure and HLA in healthy donors. Sequencing was performed with immunoSEQ multiplex PCR; in TCRdb, only in-frame clones are kept and a portion is missing. Here the sample spans some 120,000 clones, roughly 71% being singletons. Source material: PBMCs. These receptors originate from a woman in her forties or fifties in good health and CMV-seropositive. Each CDR3 is given with its conserved first and last residue. A D gene is named only where the DNA matches it firmly. The listing skips clone size in some rows; elsewhere it reads once, few, many or a size class.

v_gene	abundance	d_gene	j_gene	CDR3aa	CDR3nt
TRBV10-3	-	-	TRBJ1-3	CAISSGVGAGNTIYF	TGTGCCATCAGTTCGGGAGTCGGGGCTGGAAACACCATATATTTT
TRBV19	-	TRBD1	TRBJ1-1	CASSISGQGEAFF	TGTGCCAGTAGTATATCGGGACAGGGCGAAGCTTTCTTT
TRBV6-4	-	TRBD1	TRBJ2-2	CASKQGVTGELFF	TGTGCCAGCAAACAGGGGGTCACCGGGGAGCTGTTTTTT
TRBV10-3	-	TRBD1	TRBJ1-1	CAISEETGATEAFF	TGTGCCATCAGTGAGGAGACAGGGGCCACTGAAGCTTTCTTT
TRBV11-3	few	-	TRBJ2-7	CASSHGLREFDEQYF	TGTGCCAGCAGCCATGGCCTGAGGGAATTCGACGAGCAGTACTTC
TRBV6-6	-	TRBD2	TRBJ2-3	CASSAGRGVTDTQYF	TGTGCCAGCAGTGCGGGGCGGGGGGTCACAGATACGCAGTATTTT
TRBV7-9	-	-	TRBJ1-4	CASSQNRVEEKLFF	TGTGCCAGCAGCCAAAACAGGGTAGAAGAAAAACTGTTTTTT
TRBV12-5	once	TRBD1	TRBJ1-6	CASGDRETPLHF	TGTGCTAGTGGTGACAGGGAAACACCCCTCCACTTT
TRBV5-1	-	TRBD1	TRBJ1-4	CASSGQGLGKLFF	TGCGCCAGCAGCGGACAGGGGCTCGGAAAACTGTTTTTT
TRBV4-1	-	-	TRBJ2-5	CASSQEGGAYQETQYF	TGCGCCAGCAGCCAAGAAGGCGGAGCATACCAAGAGACCCAGTACTTC
TRBV9	-	-	TRBJ2-3	CASSVDMGATDTQYF	TGTGCCAGCAGCGTAGATATGGGGGCCACAGATACGCAGTATTTT
TRBV6-1	-	TRBD1	TRBJ2-2	CASQALRGWTGELFF	TGTGCCAGCCAAGCGCTCAGGGGGTGGACCGGGGAGCTGTTTTTT
TRBV6-5	-	-	TRBJ1-5	CASRAPGPSPQPQHF	TGTGCCAGCAGGGCACCGGGTCCTAGCCCTCAGCCCCAGCATTTT
TRBV10-3	-	-	TRBJ2-7	CAIRDTGIYEQYF	TGTGCCATCAGGGATACAGGAATCTACGAGCAGTACTTC
TRBV10-1	-	-	TRBJ2-3	CAASAAGTDTQYF	TGCGCCGCTTCAGCGGCAGGCACAGATACGCAGTATTTT
TRBV29-1	few	TRBD1	TRBJ1-2	CSIGTANFYGYTF	TGCAGCATCGGGACAGCTAATTTCTATGGCTACACCTTC
TRBV28	-	-	TRBJ2-7	CASSLIGTQIF	TGTGCCAGCAGTTTGATCGGGACTCAGATCTTC
TRBV18	-	TRBD1	TRBJ1-6	CASSQRTGDSPLHF	TGTGCCAGCTCACAAAGGACAGGGGATTCACCCCTCCACTTT
TRBV9	-	-	TRBJ1-6	CASSVGGFDSPLHF	TGTGCCAGCAGCGTAGGAGGATTTGATTCACCCCTCCACTTT
TRBV29-1	-	-	TRBJ1-2	CSTRVSNYGYTF	TGCAGCACCAGGGTATCCAACTATGGCTACACCTTC
TRBV5-5	-	-	TRBJ1-5	CASSLRGRGVNQPQHF	TGTGCCAGCAGCTTGAGGGGGAGAGGGGTGAATCAGCCCCAGCATTTT
TRBV2	few	TRBD2	TRBJ2-1	CASSVELAGVPMGNEQFF	TGTGCCAGCAGTGTTGAACTAGCGGGAGTTCCTATGGGCAATGAGCAGTTCTTC
TRBV19	-	TRBD1	TRBJ1-1	CASSNRGPNTEAFF	TGTGCCAGTAGTAACAGGGGGCCGAACACTGAAGCTTTCTTT
TRBV19	-	TRBD1	TRBJ1-2	CASSPRGRGYGYTF	TGTGCCAGTAGTCCGCGGGGCAGGGGGTATGGCTACACCTTC
TRBV19	few	-	TRBJ1-1	CASSMRQGNMNTEAFF	TGTGCCAGTAGTATGAGGCAGGGCAACATGAACACTGAAGCTTTCTTT
TRBV11-3	-	-	TRBJ2-5	CASSFAGGGETQYF	TGTGCCAGCAGCTTCGCAGGGGGAGGAGAGACCCAGTACTTC
TRBV5-1	few	TRBD2	TRBJ2-5	CASTPAIGLAGKETQYF	TGCGCCAGCACCCCCGCCATTGGACTAGCGGGGAAAGAGACCCAGTACTTC
TRBV7-2	-	TRBD2	TRBJ2-3	CASSLSGGTDTQYF	TGTGCCAGCAGCTTAAGCGGGGGGACAGATACGCAGTATTTT
TRBV19	few	TRBD1	TRBJ1-4	CATAGQLNEKLFF	TGTGCCACCGCGGGACAGCTTAATGAAAAACTGTTTTTT
TRBV18	-	TRBD2	TRBJ2-7	CASSQSGGLNYEQYF	TGTGCCAGCTCCCAAAGCGGGGGCCTCAACTACGAGCAGTACTTC
TRBV4-1	-	TRBD2	TRBJ2-3	CASSQGPSGGADTQYF	TGCGCCAGCAGCCAAGGCCCTAGCGGGGGGGCGGATACGCAGTATTTT
TRBV11-2	-	-	TRBJ2-3	CASSFGGVSTDTQYF	TGTGCCAGCAGCTTCGGCGGGGTTAGCACAGATACGCAGTATTTT
TRBV5-1	-	-	TRBJ2-5	CASSRGTVETQYF	TGCGCCAGCAGCAGGGGAACTGTGGAGACCCAGTACTTC
TRBV6-6	-	TRBD1	TRBJ1-1	CASSYGGTGRNTEAFF	TGTGCCAGCAGTTACGGTGGGACAGGGAGGAACACTGAAGCTTTCTTT
TRBV6-1	-	-	TRBJ2-5	CASRELPRWTQYF	TGTGCCAGCCGGGAACTACCCAGGTGGACCCAGTACTTC
TRBV5-4	-	-	TRBJ2-3	CASSLGGESGADTQYF	TGTGCCAGCAGCTTGGGGGGAGAGTCAGGGGCAGATACGCAGTATTTT
TRBV6-1	few	TRBD2	TRBJ2-3	CASETSPYGTDTQYF	TGTGCCAGTGAGACTAGCCCCTACGGCACAGATACGCAGTATTTT
TRBV4-1	few	TRBD2	TRBJ2-1	CASSRLAGGPDEQFF	TGCGCCAGCAGCCGACTAGCGGGGGGGCCCGATGAGCAGTTCTTC
TRBV19	-	-	TRBJ1-6	CASSIQGSNSPLHF	TGTGCCAGTAGTATTCAGGGTAGTAATTCACCCCTCCACTTT